This passage covers 14 T cell receptor beta chains from one sample sequenced in a study of T cell repertoires in cytomegalovirus infection. From the reads, TCRdb called clonotypes with MiXCR, one entry per CDR3 protein. The sample contains about 68,000 distinct CDR3 sequences, approximately 22% of which appear only once. Their specific antigens are unknown. The sample comprised PBMCs, sequenced either directly or after in vitro stimulation (not recorded which). The receptors originated from a human donor in good health (CMV status not recorded). Some clones in this sample may be carry-over from other donors' samples.

This clonotype has just a few counts. This chain connects TRBV6-2 or TRBV6-3 to TRBJ2-1, with a possible D match to TRBD2 (5 bases). V lost 7 bases, J lost 10 bases, and 17 bases lay in between. CDR1 is MNHEY and CDR2 is SVGEGT in the germline V gene. This CDR3 region has 13 residues. The CDR3 protein is CASKVGGPVEQFF. In DNA form, the CDR3 reads TGTGCCAGCAAAGTGGGCGGGCCAGTGGAGCAGTTCTTC.

This clonotype was counted at least ten times. The chain combines TRBV7-4 with TRBJ2-7; 10 bases fit TRBD2. This CDR3 has 19 amino acids. Germline loops: CDR1 SGHVT, CDR2 SQSDAQ. V was pared by 2 bases and J by 2 bases, with 15 bases of the junction left unmatched. In DNA form, the CDR3 reads TGTGCCAGCAGCTTAACCGCGGGAGCGGGAGGGCCCGAACCCTACGAGCAGTACGTC. Translation: CASSLTAGAGGPEPYEQYV.

This clonotype appeared a few times. The chain uses TRBV6-1 and TRBJ2-2, with a weak D call TRBD2 (6 bases). V was pared by 5 bases and J by 7 bases, with 14 bases between. The CDR3 consists of 14 residues. Germline lookup yields CDR1 MNHNS and CDR2 SASEGT. DNA of the CDR3: TGTGCCAGCAGTAAAATTCGGGGGAACGGGGAGCTGTTTTTT. It yields the protein CASSKIRGNGELFF.

This clonotype was counted a few times. The J gene is TRBJ2-3, the V gene TRBV4-1; unclear D gene. This CDR3 is built from 12 residues. Trimming took off 1 base at V and 5 bases at J, with 4 bases between the two ends. Germline CDR1 and CDR2: MGHRA and YSYEKL. DNA of the CDR3: TGCGCCAGCAGCCAAGTATTAGATACGCAGTATTTT. This gives the protein CASSQVLDTQYF.

A few counts support this clonotype. V usage is TRBV19 and J usage is TRBJ1-5, with D unresolved. CDR3 length equals 13 residues. Germline CDR1 reads LNHDA; CDR2 reads SQIVND (reference sequence). With 6 bases removed from V and 6 bases from J, the gap between germline ends came to 12 bases. The CDR3, as DNA: TGTGCCAGTAGGAGTCGGTCGGGTCAGCCCCAGCATTTT. It encodes CASRSRSGQPQHF.

This clonotype was counted ten times or more. The chain couples TRBV7-2 to TRBJ2-7; 8 bases align to TRBD1. This CDR3 is 15 amino acids long. Germline V gene lookup returns CDR1 SGHTA and CDR2 FQGNSA. Losses at the gene ends were 4 bases for V and 1 base for J; bases not matched to a gene: 6. Written as DNA, the CDR3 is TGTGCCAGCAGCTGGACCGGGACAGGTTCCTACGAGCAGTACGTC. It translates to CASSWTGTGSYEQYV.

The rearrangement links TRBV7-9 to TRBJ2-7, with 10 nucleotides matching TRBD1. Germline V lookup: CDR1 SEHNR, CDR2 FQNEAQ (reference sequence). Losses at the gene ends were 5 bases for V and 6 bases for J; bases not matched to a gene: 4. This CDR3 comprises 13 residues. CDR3 amino acids: CASSRDRGSEQYF. CDR3 coding DNA: TGTGCCAGCAGCCGGGACAGGGGATCCGAGCAGTACTTC.

This clonotype was seen a handful of times. This chain links TRBV5-1 with TRBJ2-7; D remains ambiguous. CDR1 is SGHRS, CDR2 YFSETQ, per germline. Deletions cut 0 bases from V and 3 bases from J, with 10 bases between. The CDR3 loop spans 14 amino acids. Here the CDR3 DNA reads TGCGCCAGCAGCTTGGGTTACAGTAACTACGAGCAGTACGTC. Translated, it gives CASSLGYSNYEQYV.

The gene calls are TRBV11-1 and TRBJ1-1; D is ambiguous. Germline CDR1 is SGHAT and CDR2 is FQDESV (reference sequence). This CDR3 is built from 16 residues. V lost 5 bases to trimming and J lost 1 base, with 17 bases between them. The CDR3 DNA reads as TGTGCCAGCAGCCAAAGACAAGATAGGTCGAACACTGAAGCTTTCTTT. Protein sequence: CASSQRQDRSNTEAFF.

The CDR3 reads CASSLGAGGPYNEQFF. CDR3 in DNA: TGTGCCAGCAGCTTAGGTGCGGGAGGCCCGTACAATGAGCAGTTCTTC. The rearrangement uses TRBV7-9 and TRBJ2-1; 8 nucleotides align to TRBD2. The CDR3 extends over 16 amino acids. With V trimmed by 1 base and J by 4 bases, 6 bases remained unmatched. The germline V gene has CDR1 SEHNR and CDR2 FQNEAQ (reference sequence).

Only a few counts were recorded for this clonotype. The chain recombines TRBV29-1 with TRBJ2-3, with TRBD2 matching over 8 bases. Trimming took 4 bases from V and 3 from J; bases not matched to a gene: 6. Germline CDR1 and CDR2: SQVTM and ANQGSEA. The CDR3 consists of 14 residues. The CDR3 bases are TGCAGCGTTGCTGGCGGGAGGTCGACAGATACGCAGTATTTT. Its translation: CSVAGGRSTDTQYF.

In this sample, this clonotype turned up a few times. V and J are TRBV4-3 and TRBJ1-4, with 8 bases matching TRBD1. With V trimmed by 1 base and J by 7 bases, 5 bases remained unmatched. CDR1 is LGHNA, CDR2 YSLEER, per germline. The CDR3 spans 15 residues. This CDR3 reads CASSQGGQGFEKLFF. The DNA for the CDR3 is TGCGCCAGCAGCCAAGGTGGACAGGGATTTGAAAAACTGTTTTTT.

The sample holds many counts of this clonotype. The chain links TRBV7-2 to TRBJ2-1, with 10 nucleotides matching TRBD2. CDR3 length: 16 residues. The V gene end was trimmed by 3 bases and the J gene end by 9 bases; junction bases not matched to a gene: 11. Germline assignment: CDR1 SGHTA and CDR2 FQGNSA. The CDR3 loop is CASSFSESGGAGEQFF. In DNA form, the CDR3 reads TGTGCCAGCAGCTTTTCCGAAAGCGGGGGGGCTGGTGAGCAGTTCTTC.

CDR3 in DNA: TGTGCCAGCACCCTACGCCCACTTCGGACAGGGTTTACCTACGAGCAGTACTTC. Amino acids: CASTLRPLRTGFTYEQYF. The chain carries TRBV28 and TRBJ2-7; 8 bases are shared with TRBD1. Trimming removed 7 bases from V and 2 bases from J; junction bases left unmatched: 19. There are 18 residues in the CDR3. In germline, CDR1 is MDHEN, CDR2 SYDVKM.